Listed below are T cell receptor beta chains from one sample, sequenced in a study of blood T cell repertoires in COVID-19. Clones were sequenced by immunoSEQ multiplex PCR, and TCRdb holds only the in-frame ones, with some missing. Of about 160,000 clones in the sample, over 70% were seen once. The sample consisted of PBMCs or T cells enriched from blood (not recorded which). The source is a woman in her thirties or forties with acute COVID-19. Each CDR3 is given with its conserved first and last residue. Each record gives: J gene, D gene, V gene, clone size, CDR3 protein, CDR3 DNA. D genes are given only for firm matches. Rows may omit the clone size; those that give it use once, few, many or a size class.

TRBJ2-6	TRBD2	TRBV5-1	once	CASSRGLVGNVAGANVLTF	TGCGCCAGCAGTCGCGGACTAGTGGGTAATGTCGCTGGGGCCAACGTCCTGACTTTC
TRBJ1-1	NA	TRBV28	NA	CASSQPLSGRAEAFF	TGTGCCAGCAGCCAACCCCTGTCAGGGAGGGCTGAAGCTTTCTTT
TRBJ1-2	NA	TRBV30	NA	CAWSVGGHRNYGYTF	TGTGCCTGGAGTGTAGGGGGACACCGAAACTATGGCTACACCTTC
TRBJ2-1	TRBD2	TRBV25-1	NA	CASPTTSGDNEQFF	TGTGCCAGCCCGACGACTAGCGGGGACAATGAGCAGTTCTTC
TRBJ2-1	TRBD2	TRBV11-3	once	CASSSLAGAYNEQFF	TGTGCCAGCAGCTCATTAGCGGGAGCCTACAATGAGCAGTTCTTC
TRBJ1-4	NA	TRBV24-1	NA	CATSDFRWITTNEKLFF	TGTGCCACCAGTGATTTCAGGTGGATTACAACTAATGAAAAACTGTTTTTT
TRBJ2-3	NA	TRBV13	once	CASSLASFTDTQYF	TGTGCCAGCAGCTTAGCTTCTTTCACAGATACGCAGTATTTT
TRBJ1-5	NA	TRBV28	NA	CASNQQGVYSNQPQHF	TGTGCCAGCAACCAACAGGGAGTTTATAGCAATCAGCCCCAGCATTTT
TRBJ2-3	NA	TRBV20-1	NA	CSASRTDTQYF	TGCAGTGCTAGTCGGACAGATACGCAGTATTTT
TRBJ1-1	TRBD1	TRBV3-1/TRBV3-2	NA	CASSQGLEGATEAFF	TGTGCCAGCAGCCAAGGCCTCGAGGGGGCCACTGAAGCTTTCTTT
TRBJ2-3	TRBD2	TRBV7-9	few	CASSSRLAGSTDTQYF	TGTGCCAGCAGCTCCAGACTAGCGGGTAGCACAGATACGCAGTATTTT
TRBJ2-3	TRBD2	TRBV25-1	NA	CASSEWEGRVTDTQYF	TGTGCCAGCAGTGAATGGGAGGGACGGGTCACAGATACGCAGTATTTT
TRBJ1-3	NA	TRBV30	NA	CAWDINSGNTIYF	TGTGCCTGGGACATTAACTCTGGAAACACCATATATTTT
TRBJ1-6	NA	TRBV7-8	NA	CASGNGQTMTSPLHF	TGTGCCAGCGGAAACGGACAGACCATGACCTCACCCCTCCACTTT
TRBJ2-7	TRBD1	TRBV7-3	once	CASSQDRGLGYEQYF	TGTGCCAGCAGCCAAGACAGGGGCTTGGGCTACGAGCAGTACTTC
TRBJ2-3	TRBD2	TRBV5-4	few	CASSLRLAGGQDTQYF	TGTGCCAGCAGCTTGCGTCTAGCGGGAGGGCAAGATACGCAGTATTTT
TRBJ1-2	NA	TRBV2	NA	CASSAGVGGGYGYTF	TGTGCCAGCAGCGCAGGGGTCGGGGGGGGCTATGGCTACACCTTC
TRBJ2-2	NA	TRBV7-3	NA	CASSFAENTGELFF	TGTGCCAGCAGCTTTGCAGAGAACACCGGGGAGCTGTTTTTT
TRBJ2-5	TRBD2	TRBV7-9	NA	CASSLALAGAETQYF	TGTGCCAGCAGCCTAGCCCTAGCGGGAGCTGAGACCCAGTACTTC
TRBJ2-1	NA	TRBV24-1	NA	CATSPMGGYNEQFF	TGTGCCACCAGTCCCATGGGGGGTTACAATGAGCAGTTCTTC
TRBJ2-2	NA	TRBV7-9	few	CASSIKEGAGELFF	TGTGCCAGCAGCATAAAAGAGGGGGCCGGGGAGCTGTTTTTT
TRBJ2-5	TRBD1	TRBV5-1	NA	CASTWDSQETQYF	TGCGCCAGCACTTGGGACAGCCAAGAGACCCAGTACTTC
TRBJ2-1	TRBD2	TRBV11-1	NA	CASSPPSGRAAEQFF	TGTGCCAGCAGCCCCCCTAGCGGGAGGGCGGCTGAGCAGTTCTTC
TRBJ2-1	NA	TRBV27	NA	CASSLSTGSSYNEQFF	TGTGCCAGCAGTTTATCGACGGGAAGCTCCTACAATGAGCAGTTCTTC
TRBJ2-6	NA	TRBV7-2	NA	CASSLSGGSGANVLTF	TGTGCCAGCAGCTTATCCGGCGGCTCTGGGGCCAACGTCCTGACTTTC
TRBJ2-3	NA	TRBV7-8	NA	CASSPLSSTQYF	TGTGCCAGCAGCCCCCTTAGTAGTACGCAGTATTTT
TRBJ1-2	NA	TRBV20-1	NA	CSASRTSFYGYTF	TGCAGTGCTAGTAGAACGAGTTTCTATGGCTACACCTTC
TRBJ2-3	TRBD1	TRBV13	NA	CASSEGTGGGTDTQYF	TGTGCCAGCAGCGAAGGGACAGGGGGGGGCACAGATACGCAGTATTTT
TRBJ1-1	NA	TRBV6-5	NA	CASSFSLSPRTEAFF	TGTGCCAGCAGTTTTTCTTTGTCCCCTAGGACTGAAGCTTTCTTT
TRBJ2-2	TRBD1	TRBV7-2	once	CASSKQGRNTGELFF	TGTGCCAGCAGCAAACAGGGGCGAAACACCGGGGAGCTGTTTTTT
TRBJ1-2	NA	TRBV29-1	NA	CSVGGTPQAYGYTF	TGCAGCGTTGGGGGGACACCACAGGCCTATGGCTACACCTTC
TRBJ2-1	NA	TRBV5-6	few	CASSLNGVGYNEQFF	TGTGCCAGCAGCTTGAACGGGGTGGGTTACAATGAGCAGTTCTTC
TRBJ2-5	NA	TRBV20-1	many	CSAGEETQYF	TGCAGTGCCGGTGAAGAGACCCAGTACTTC
TRBJ1-2	TRBD1	TRBV29-1	NA	CSASRDRGTGGYTF	TGCAGCGCTTCCCGGGACAGGGGGACCGGGGGCTACACCTTC
TRBJ2-3	NA	TRBV10-3	NA	CAITGGDTQYF	TGTGCCATCACCGGGGGAGATACGCAGTATTTT
TRBJ1-1	NA	TRBV19	NA	CASSLGRETFF	TGTGCCAGTAGCCTGGGGAGGGAGACTTTCTTT
TRBJ2-1	TRBD2	TRBV5-1	NA	CASSSRGSRISNEQFF	TGCGCCAGCAGCAGCCGCGGGAGCCGGATTTCCAATGAGCAGTTCTTC
TRBJ2-7	NA	TRBV3-1/TRBV3-2	once	CASSQDLLGAGLSYEQYF	TGTGCCAGCAGCCAAGATCTTCTCGGTGCGGGGCTTTCCTACGAGCAGTACTTC
TRBJ1-1	TRBD1	TRBV6-5	NA	CASRLTGVNTEAFF	TGTGCCAGCAGATTGACAGGGGTGAACACTGAAGCTTTCTTT
TRBJ2-3	TRBD1	TRBV3-1/TRBV3-2	NA	CATRTGSTDTQYF	TGTGCCACCAGGACAGGGAGCACAGATACGCAGTATTTT
TRBJ2-2	TRBD1	TRBV11-3	NA	CASSLGQGAPGELFF	TGTGCCAGCAGCTTAGGACAGGGGGCACCCGGGGAGCTGTTTTTT
TRBJ2-4	TRBD1	TRBV4-1	NA	CASSQGLGQGFLVKNIQYF	TGCGCCAGCAGCCAAGGGCTGGGACAGGGATTTTTAGTCAAAAACATTCAGTACTTC
TRBJ2-2	NA	TRBV6-1	NA	CASSEASGPGELFF	TGTGCCAGCAGTGAAGCATCAGGGCCCGGGGAGCTGTTTTTT
TRBJ2-1	TRBD2	TRBV24-1	NA	CATSDPLSGSSYNEQFF	TGTGCCACCAGTGACCCTCTGAGCGGGAGCTCCTACAATGAGCAGTTCTTC
TRBJ2-2	TRBD2	TRBV5-1	NA	CASSVTLLAGENTGELFF	TGCGCCAGCAGCGTAACCCTACTAGCGGGAGAGAACACCGGGGAGCTGTTTTTT
TRBJ2-7	NA	TRBV21-1	NA	CASSARSKGMSSYEQYF	TGTGCCAGCAGCGCGAGGTCTAAGGGGATGAGCTCCTACGAGCAGTACTTC
TRBJ2-2	TRBD2	TRBV16	NA	CASSQTSGLWTGELFF	TGTGCCAGCAGCCAAACTAGCGGGCTTTGGACCGGGGAGCTGTTTTTT
TRBJ2-7	NA	TRBV5-1	NA	CASSLETLAYEQYF	TGCGCCAGCAGCTTGGAGACTCTAGCTTACGAGCAGTACTTC
TRBJ1-1	TRBD1	TRBV2	NA	CASYSPGQSMNTEAFF	TGTGCCAGTTATTCGCCGGGACAGAGCATGAACACTGAAGCTTTCTTT
TRBJ1-3	NA	TRBV28	NA	CASSPPRSEGNTIYF	TGTGCCAGCAGTCCCCCTCGTTCAGAAGGAAACACCATATATTTT
TRBJ2-6	NA	TRBV6-2/TRBV6-3	NA	CASSIQGGANVLTF	TGTGCCAGCAGCATTCAGGGGGGGGCCAACGTCCTGACTTTC
TRBJ2-7	TRBD2	TRBV9	NA	CASSPLAEDYEQYF	TGTGCCAGCAGCCCCCTAGCGGAAGACTACGAGCAGTACTTC
TRBJ1-2	NA	TRBV11-2	NA	CASRSPGQTNYGYTF	TGTGCCAGCAGATCTCCGGGACAAACAAACTATGGCTACACCTTC
TRBJ2-7	TRBD1	TRBV5-1	NA	CASSPRTGDQGEQYF	TGCGCCAGCAGCCCAAGGACAGGGGATCAGGGCGAGCAGTACTTC
TRBJ1-2	NA	TRBV5-1	NA	CASSGRGSYTF	TGCGCCAGCAGCGGGAGGGGCAGCTACACCTTC